The sequence of this T cell receptor beta chain was determined in a study of cytomegalovirus exposure and HLA in healthy donors. Across the whole study: A prior study identified approximately 120 million unique TCR beta sequences from some 200 million T cells.

General study results and limits: Later analysis associated a missense DCLRE1C variant with TCR beta V- and J-gene trimming. The authors judged a highly shared variant cluster likely a sequencing artifact. Segments of the TCR beta V type were, in most cases, productive about 87% or about 30% of the time in an earlier analysis.

The PCR employed 60 Vbeta primers together with 13 Jbeta primers. Libraries were prepared by immunoSEQ multiplex PCR; TCRdb keeps only in-frame clonotypes and omits some of them. In the table there are 140,000 to 150,000 clones, approximately 82% of which are singletons. As for this clone: The antigen is not known.

Trimming pared 5 bases from V and 2 bases from J, leaving 20 bases between. CDR1 and CDR2 (germline): LNHDA, SQIVND (reference sequence). The CDR3 consists of 17 residues. The chain couples TRBV19 to TRBJ2-3, with D maybe TRBD2 (6 bases). Sequencing was carried out using PBMCs. This TCR came from a woman aged 55-75 years in good health and CMV-seropositive. CDR3 nucleotide sequence: TGTGCCAGTAGTCGCCCTAAGGGCGGGGTAGACACAGATACGCAGTATTTT. Amino acids: CASSRPKGGVDTDTQYF. The full variable domain, its missing parts supplied by reference TRBV19 and TRBJ2-3, is DGGITQSPKYLFRKEGQNVTLSCEQNLNHDAMYWYRQDPGQGLRLIYYSQIVNDFQKGDIAEGYSVSREKKESFPLTVTSAQKNPTAFYLCASSRPKGGVDTDTQYFGPGTRLTVL.